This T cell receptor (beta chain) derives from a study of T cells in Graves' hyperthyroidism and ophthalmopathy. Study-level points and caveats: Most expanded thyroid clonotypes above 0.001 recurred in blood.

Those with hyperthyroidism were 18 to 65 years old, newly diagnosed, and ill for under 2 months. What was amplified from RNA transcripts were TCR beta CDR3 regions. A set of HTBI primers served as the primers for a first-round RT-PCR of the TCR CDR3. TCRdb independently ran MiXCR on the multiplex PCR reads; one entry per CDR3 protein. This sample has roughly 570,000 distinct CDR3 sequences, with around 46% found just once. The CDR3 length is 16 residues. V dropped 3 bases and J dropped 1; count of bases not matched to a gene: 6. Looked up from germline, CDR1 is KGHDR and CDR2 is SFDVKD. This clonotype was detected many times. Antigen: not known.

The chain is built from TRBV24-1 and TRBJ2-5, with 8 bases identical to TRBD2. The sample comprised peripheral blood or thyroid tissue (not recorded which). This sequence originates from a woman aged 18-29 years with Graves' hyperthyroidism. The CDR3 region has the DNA TGTGCCACCAGTGATACTTCACTAGCGGTCCAAGAGACCCAGTACTTC. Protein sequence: CATSDTSLAVQETQYF.